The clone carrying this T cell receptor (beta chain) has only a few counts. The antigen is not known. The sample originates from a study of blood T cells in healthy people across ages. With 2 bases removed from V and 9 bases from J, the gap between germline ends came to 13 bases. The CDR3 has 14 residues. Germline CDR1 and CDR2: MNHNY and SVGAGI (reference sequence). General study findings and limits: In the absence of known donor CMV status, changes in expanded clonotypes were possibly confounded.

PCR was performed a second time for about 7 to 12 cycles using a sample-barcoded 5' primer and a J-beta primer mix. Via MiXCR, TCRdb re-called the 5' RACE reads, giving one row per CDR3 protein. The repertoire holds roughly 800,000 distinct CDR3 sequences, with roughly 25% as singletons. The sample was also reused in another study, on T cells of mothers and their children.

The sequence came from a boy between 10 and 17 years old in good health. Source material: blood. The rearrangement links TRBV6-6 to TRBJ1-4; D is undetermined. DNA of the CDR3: TGTGCCAGCAGTTACCTAGACTCGTTTAAAAAACTGTTTTTT. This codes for CASSYLDSFKKLFF.